Described below is a single T cell receptor beta chain sequence and its context. Antigen: not known. The data stem from a study of cytomegalovirus exposure and HLA in healthy donors. The germline V and J ends were trimmed by 6 bases and 9 bases, with 21 bases remaining between them. Germline-derived CDR1 and CDR2 are WSHSY and SAAADI. The CDR3 length is 15 residues. The primer mix had 60 Vbeta and 13 Jbeta primers. Produced via immunoSEQ multiplex PCR; TCRdb's table is partial and in-frame only. The sample records more than 95,000 clones, over 70% being singletons. Study-wide points: Most TCR sequences were seen very rarely across donors, but some public TCRs occurred in many. The listing of 150 to 200 TCR beta chains classed them as cytomegalovirus-associated. In a later analysis, a genetic analysis reported fewer productive-TCR N-insertions in an Asian-associated ancestry cluster than the cohort average.

The chain couples TRBV10-2 to TRBJ2-1; D is unclear. Sequencing was performed on PBMCs. The clonotype comes from a man aged 45 to 65 in good health and CMV-seropositive. Here the CDR3 reads CASSLRPTRVGEQFF. The CDR3 nucleotides read TGCGCCAGCAGCCTAAGACCCACCCGGGTCGGTGAGCAGTTCTTC.